This T cell receptor beta chain stems from a study of blood T cell repertoires in COVID-19. Background on the study: Sites across the United States, Italy and Spain contributed samples from acute and convalescent COVID-19. Sources were T cells, B-cell-depleted T cells, or PBMCs; the material itself was cDNA or gDNA.

V trimming: 5 bases; J trimming: 3 bases; junction bases outside the gene matches: 9. The CDR3 contains 15 residues. The germline V gene has CDR1 LGHDT and CDR2 YNNKEL (reference sequence). Original data processing: Amplification of reference gene primers provided the estimated nucleated cell counts. Profiling relied on immunoSEQ multiplex PCR, and the TCRdb table lists in-frame clones only, not all of them. The V and J calls and clone size come from that table; D and trimming were worked out from the DNA. The sample has about 220,000 clones, 80% to 85% seen once; the top ten hold nearly 20%. Specimen: peripheral blood. The genes are TRBV3-1 (or the pseudogene TRBV3-2) and TRBJ2-7, with TRBD1 matching over 8 bases. The clonotype was recovered from a young man with active or convalescent COVID-19. The CDR3 is CASSYGQGPGYEQYF. The CDR3 DNA reads as TGTGCCAGCAGCTACGGACAGGGCCCCGGCTACGAGCAGTACTTC.